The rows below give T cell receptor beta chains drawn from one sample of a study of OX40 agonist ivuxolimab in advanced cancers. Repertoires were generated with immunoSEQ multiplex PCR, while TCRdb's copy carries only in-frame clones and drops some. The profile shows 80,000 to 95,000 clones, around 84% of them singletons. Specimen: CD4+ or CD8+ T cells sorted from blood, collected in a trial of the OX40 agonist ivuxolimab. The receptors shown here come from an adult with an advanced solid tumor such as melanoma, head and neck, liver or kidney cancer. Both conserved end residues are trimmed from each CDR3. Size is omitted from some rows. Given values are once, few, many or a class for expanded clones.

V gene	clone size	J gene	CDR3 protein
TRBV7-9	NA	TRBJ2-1	ASSSRGGQGSYNEQF
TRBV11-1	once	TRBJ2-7	ASSLGTLLGSYEQY
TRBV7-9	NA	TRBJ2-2	ASSPGELF
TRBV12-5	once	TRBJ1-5	ASAAQGDQPQH
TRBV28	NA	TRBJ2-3	ASSARDFTDTQY
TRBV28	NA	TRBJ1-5	ASSLWGQRQPQH
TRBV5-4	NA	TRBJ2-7	ASSLDGFSYEQY
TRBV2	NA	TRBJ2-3	ASRDYLGTDTQY
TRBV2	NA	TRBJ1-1	ASSEALGALNTEAF
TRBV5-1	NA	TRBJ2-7	ASSRNPRPGGGREQY
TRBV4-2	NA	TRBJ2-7	ASSQSGGRSYEQY
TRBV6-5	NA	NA	ASSVGLSYEQY